Listed here are 12 T cell receptor beta chains from one sample, sequenced in a study of T-cell memory formation after mild COVID-19. TCRdb reprocessed the 5' RACE reads via MiXCR and lists one record per CDR3 protein. The profile covers over 250,000 distinct CDR3 sequences, with approximately 15% appearing a single time and roughly 20% taken by the ten largest. The specimen was PBMCs or a T cell subset sorted from them (not recorded which). These receptors all come from a man aged 18 to 29 who had mild COVID-19 (a few samples of this study predate the infection). Cell type and time point are not known.

This clonotype turned up a few times. The rearrangement joins TRBV7-8 to TRBJ2-3, with D perhaps matching TRBD2 (5 bases). From germline, CDR1 is SGHVS and CDR2 FQNEAQ. CDR3 size: 16 residues. Trimming left V 1 base short and J 0 bases short, with 11 bases between. The CDR3 loop reads CASSLEAAMSTDTQYF. CDR3 nucleotides: TGTGCCAGCAGCTTAGAAGCGGCGATGAGCACAGATACGCAGTATTTT.

This clonotype appeared a few times. This chain links TRBV20-1 with TRBJ1-2; D unclear. The germline gives CDR1 DFQATT, CDR2 SNEGSKA (reference sequence). The V end was cut by 3 bases, the J end by 3 bases, with 2 bases between. This CDR3 contains 10 residues. The CDR3 loop is CSARDYGYTF. The CDR3 DNA follows: TGCAGTGCTAGGGACTATGGCTACACCTTC.

This clonotype has only a few counts. This rearrangement joins TRBV7-8 to TRBJ1-6; 12 bases are a match to TRBD1. The germline V gene has CDR1 SGHVS and CDR2 FQNEAQ. V dropped 5 bases and J dropped 13; count of bases not matched to a gene: 6. The length of the CDR3 is 14 residues. CDR3 bases: TGTGCCAGCAGCCGCCGGGACAGGGGGCCTCCCCTCCACTTT. It yields the protein CASSRRDRGPPLHF. Supplemented by reference TRBV7-8 and TRBJ1-6, the full variable domain reads GAGVSQSPRYKVAKRGQDVALRCDPISGHVSLFWYQQALGQGPEFLTYFQNEAQLDKSGLPSDRFFAERPEGSVSTLKIQRTQQEDSAVYLCASSRRDRGPPLHFGNGTRLTVT.

In this sample, this clonotype turned up a few times. V and J are TRBV4-3 and TRBJ2-3; the D gene is possibly TRBD2 (7 bases). Trimming pared 3 bases from V and 4 bases from J, leaving 11 bases between. Germline V gives CDR1 LGHNA, CDR2 YSLEER. CDR3 size: 14 residues. The CDR3 bases are TGCGCCAGCAGCCAGGGGGGGCCCGCAGATACGCAGTATTTT. Translating gives CASSQGGPADTQYF.

The rearrangement uses TRBV4-2 and TRBJ2-5, with 9 bases that match TRBD2. CDR1 and CDR2 from the germline V gene are LGHNA and YNFKEQ. The CDR3 spans 17 residues. J was trimmed by 1 base and V by 4 bases; bases with no gene match: 10. This chain's CDR3 is CASSRASGDLAQETQYF. CDR3 nucleotides: TGTGCCAGCAGCCGGGCTAGCGGGGATTTAGCCCAAGAGACCCAGTACTTC.

This clonotype was counted a few times. The chain employs TRBV21-1 and TRBJ2-4; the DNA was not compared with TRBD1, the D call given in the table. TRBV21-1 is an annotated pseudogene. The CDR3 is 16 residues long. The CDR3 loop reads CASSPQRGRPKNIQYF. The CDR3 DNA follows: TGTGCCAGCAGCCCCCAACGGGGGCGGCCCAAAAACATTCAGTACTTC.

This clonotype has more than one count but fewer than ten. The V and J genes are TRBV6-2 or TRBV6-3 and TRBJ1-2; D gene unclear. Germline CDR1 and CDR2: MNHEY and SVGEGT. Trimming pared 2 bases from V and 3 bases from J, leaving 10 bases between. This CDR3 comprises 14 residues. CDR3 region: CASSYDFRDYGYTF. The CDR3 region has the DNA TGTGCCAGCAGTTACGACTTCCGGGACTATGGCTACACCTTC.

This clonotype has just a few counts. The rearrangement links TRBV6-2 or TRBV6-3 to TRBJ1-1, with D possibly matching TRBD1 (5 bases). The V and J ends lost 6 bases and 5 bases respectively, with 16 bases between them. Germline values: CDR1 MNHEY, CDR2 SVGEGT. CDR3 length: 14 residues. The CDR3 region has the DNA TGTGCCAGCAGACAAGGGGCCGAGAGGACTGAAGCTTTCTTT. Translating gives CASRQGAERTEAFF.

The sample holds many counts of this clonotype. The rearrangement links TRBV6-5 to TRBJ2-5; 10 positions match TRBD2. Germline CDR1 is MNHEY and CDR2 is SVGAGI. V shed 7 bases and J 4 bases; nucleotides not matched to a gene: 12. This CDR3 has 16 amino acids. The CDR3 is CASTTGRLAGLETQYF. CDR3 nucleotide sequence: TGTGCCAGCACGACAGGGAGACTAGCGGGCCTAGAGACCCAGTACTTC.

Turning to this clonotype: Relative to the germline gene, one junction end is altered; a read error may explain this. V is TRBV7-9 and J is TRBJ2-5; perhaps TRBD1 as D (5 bases). CDR3 length equals 13 residues. The germline gives CDR1 SEHNR, CDR2 FQNEAQ (reference sequence). Written as DNA, the CDR3 is TGTGCCAGCAGCTTAGCCCTGGGGCAGGACGCGCACTTC. Translated: CASSLALGQDAHF.

This clonotype came up a few times. The J gene is TRBJ1-1, the V gene TRBV7-2; D gene ambiguous. The germline CDR1 and CDR2 sequences are SGHTA and FQGNSA. CDR3 length equals 13 residues. The ends were cut back, 2 bases at V and 4 bases at J, with 8 bases in the middle. The CDR3 loop is CASSLFMVTEAFF. In DNA, the CDR3 is TGTGCCAGCAGCTTATTCATGGTCACTGAAGCTTTCTTT.

This sequence joins TRBV6-2 or TRBV6-3 and TRBJ2-3; tentative D call: TRBD2 (5 bases). Trimming left V 7 bases short and J 3 bases short, with 17 bases between. CDR1 MNHEY and CDR2 SVGEGT come from the germline V gene. The CDR3 loop spans 15 amino acids. The DNA of the CDR3 is TGTGCCAGCATGTCTGGCGCCCGGGGTACAGATACGCAGTATTTT. Protein: CASMSGARGTDTQYF.